These 15 T cell receptor beta chains were all obtained from the same sample, sequenced in a study of identifying expanded T cells in peripheral blood. Clones were sequenced by immunoSEQ multiplex PCR, and TCRdb holds only the in-frame ones, with some missing. Counted here are about 100,000 clones, 88% occurring once; the ten biggest clones make up about 5.5%. The material sequenced was blood. These receptors originate from a person aged 18-70 years in good health.

The rearrangement links TRBV5-6 to TRBJ1-3, with 8 bases fitting TRBD1. V dropped 3 bases and J dropped 2; count of bases not matched to a gene: 7. Germline V gives CDR1 SGHDT, CDR2 YYEEEE. The CDR3 is 16 residues long. CDR3 sequence: CASSWMDREAGNTIYF. DNA for the CDR3: TGTGCCAGCAGCTGGATGGACAGGGAAGCTGGAAACACCATATATTTT.

The rearrangement links TRBV2 to TRBJ1-4; 7 bases map to TRBD1. V gave up 4 bases and J gave up 3 bases; unmatched junction bases: 2. Germline loops: CDR1 SNHLY, CDR2 FYNNEI. The CDR3 length is 14 residues. The CDR3 spells CASSVGTANEKLFF. The CDR3 nucleotides are TGTGCCAGCAGTGTCGGGACAGCTAATGAAAAACTGTTTTTT. Drawing the rest from reference TRBV2 and TRBJ1-4, the complete variable domain is EPEVTQTPSHQVTQMGQEVILRCVPISNHLYFYWYRQILGQKVEFLVSFYNNEISEKSEIFDDQFSVERPDGSNFTLKIRSTKLEDSAMYFCASSVGTANEKLFFGSGTQLSVL.

This chain connects TRBV7-3 to TRBJ2-3; D is undetermined. The CDR3 extends over 13 amino acids. Germline-derived CDR1 and CDR2 are SGHTA and FQGTGA. V dropped 4 bases and J dropped 1 base, with 6 bases sitting between them. CDR3 in amino acids: CASSSLGTDTQYF. CDR3 bases: TGTGCCAGCAGCTCCTTGGGCACAGATACGCAGTATTTT.

The J gene is TRBJ2-1, the V gene TRBV11-2; the D gene could be TRBD1 or TRBD2 (5 bases each). Germline assignment: CDR1 SGHAT and CDR2 FQNNGV. This CDR3 contains 13 residues. V was clipped by 2 bases and J by 8 bases, with 10 bases between them. This chain's CDR3 is CASSLTGLHEQFF. CDR3 coding DNA: TGTGCCAGCAGCTTAACGGGGCTCCATGAGCAGTTCTTC.

The chain carries TRBV5-1 and TRBJ1-1, with 7 nucleotides matching TRBD1. Germline lookup yields CDR1 SGHRS and CDR2 YFSETQ. V shed 4 bases and J 1 base; nucleotides not matched to a gene: 4. The CDR3 contains 14 residues. For the CDR3, the DNA is TGCGCCAGCAGCAACAGGGGCGGGAACACTGAAGCTTTCTTT. This encodes CASSNRGGNTEAFF.

The chain recombines TRBV7-9 with TRBJ1-1, with D perhaps matching TRBD1 (5 bases). The germline CDR1 and CDR2 sequences are SEHNR and FQNEAQ (reference sequence). The CDR3 runs to 14 residues. V lost 6 bases and J lost 2, with 13 bases in between. The CDR3 DNA sequence: TGTGCCAGCAGTCGGGGAGGGGAAAACACTGAAGCTTTCTTT. Protein product: CASSRGGENTEAFF.

This clone was observed a single time. The chain carries TRBV18 and TRBJ1-3; 7 nucleotides align to TRBD1. Germline V gene sequence: CDR1 KGHSH, CDR2 LQKENI. V was clipped by 2 bases and J by 4 bases; unmatched bases: 5. The CDR3 spans 15 residues. This CDR3 reads CASSPKQGQGNTIYF. The CDR3 DNA follows: TGTGCCAGCTCACCAAAACAGGGGCAAGGAAACACCATATATTTT.

V is TRBV7-9 and J is TRBJ2-1; D may be TRBD2 (6 bases). V was cut by 6 bases and J by 6 bases, with 21 bases left in between. CDR1 and CDR2 (germline): SEHNR, FQNEAQ (reference sequence). The length of the CDR3 is 16 residues. The CDR3 spells CASSSIGFLGGNEQFF. The CDR3 region has the DNA TGTGCCAGCAGTTCCATTGGGTTTTTGGGGGGCAATGAGCAGTTCTTC.

The chain combines TRBV19 with TRBJ2-3; D possibly corresponds to TRBD2 (7 bases). The length of the CDR3 is 14 residues. The ends were cut back, 7 bases at V and 1 base at J, with 12 bases in the middle. Germline V gives CDR1 LNHDA, CDR2 SQIVND (reference sequence). The CDR3 nucleotides are TGTGCCAGTATGGGGGGGCGAGGCACAGATACGCAGTATTTT. Its protein product is CASMGGRGTDTQYF.

The J gene is TRBJ2-3, the V gene TRBV5-8; the D is unclear. V shed 4 bases and J shed 4 bases, with 10 bases lying between them. This CDR3 is built from 13 residues. Germline V gives CDR1 SGHTS, CDR2 YDEGEE. In nucleotides, the CDR3 is TGTGCCAGCAGCCCCCCTAGGGCAGATACGCAGTATTTT. It encodes CASSPPRADTQYF.

This clone was detected only a few times. J is TRBJ1-2 and V is TRBV5-6, with D uncertain. This CDR3 has 13 residues. Germline assignment: CDR1 SGHDT and CDR2 YYEEEE. Trimming stripped 0 bases from V and 3 bases from J, with 6 bases between. CDR3 DNA: TGTGCCAGCAGCTTGGAGCAGGACTATGGCTACACCTTC. Amino acids: CASSLEQDYGYTF.

The V call is TRBV7-2, the J call TRBJ1-1; no reliable D call. Germline CDR1 is SGHTA and CDR2 is FQGNSA. Trimming shortened V by 5 bases and J by 2 bases, and 12 bases separated the two germline ends. The CDR3 runs 14 residues. CDR3 sequence reads: CASSPPPSNTEAFF. The CDR3 coding sequence is TGTGCCAGCAGCCCCCCGCCTTCAAACACTGAAGCTTTCTTT.

The genes are TRBV18 and TRBJ1-1; 8 bases map to TRBD1. From germline, CDR1 is KGHSH and CDR2 LQKENI. This CDR3 has 14 residues. Trimming at V came to 6 bases and at J to 3 bases, leaving 6 bases not matched to a gene. The CDR3 bases are TGTGCCAGCTCCGGACAGGGCCGGGACACTGAAGCTTTCTTT. Its protein is CASSGQGRDTEAFF.

The chain joins TRBV6-1 to TRBJ1-6, with 9 bases matching TRBD1. Trimming took 2 bases from V and 2 from J; bases not matched to a gene: 10. This CDR3 is built from 19 residues. Germline values: CDR1 MNHNS, CDR2 SASEGT. Here the CDR3 reads CASSEQGQGYPAYNSPLHF. CDR3 coding DNA: TGTGCCAGCAGTGAACAGGGACAGGGTTATCCGGCCTATAATTCACCCCTCCACTTT.

The V call is TRBV7-9, the J call TRBJ2-7, with 9 bases fitting TRBD2. The V segment lost 5 bases and the J segment 2 bases; nucleotides outside the gene matches: 7. The CDR3 covers 15 residues. CDR1 and CDR2 (germline): SEHNR, FQNEAQ (reference sequence). CDR3 coding DNA: TGTGCCAGCAGCCCCCCTAGCGGGGCCCCCTACGAGCAGTACTTC. As protein: CASSPPSGAPYEQYF.